The clone carrying this TCR beta chain was seen only once. What it binds is not known. The V end was cut by 5 bases, the J end by 5 bases, with 16 bases between. The CDR3 is 15 residues long. Germline lookup yields CDR1 MNHEY and CDR2 SMNVEV (reference sequence). The PCR ran on 60 Vbeta and 13 Jbeta primers. Study processing details: Later reanalysis found 80 million or so unique TCR beta chains, around 10 million of them shared. The table came from immunoSEQ multiplex PCR; TCRdb's copy has only in-frame clones and leaves some out. V and J calls and clone size are those listed in that table; D and trimming were worked out from the DNA. The table shows over 150,000 clones, with 80% to 90% occurring only once. This specimen comes from a study of cytomegalovirus exposure and HLA in healthy donors. Study results and limitations: Earlier results showed most TCR beta V segments being productive about 87% or about 30% of the time.

This chain links TRBV27 with TRBJ2-1, with a possible D match to TRBD1 (6 bases). The sequenced sample consisted of PBMCs. This TCR was recovered from a male donor in good health and CMV-seronegative. The CDR3 nucleotides are TGTGCCAGCAGTGGAGACAGGCTCGGCGACAATGAGCAGTTCTTC. Its translation is CASSGDRLGDNEQFF.